This entry lists 28 T cell receptor beta chains sequenced from one sample in a study of shared clonotypes between healthy human individuals. The method was immunoSEQ multiplex PCR; TCRdb's version includes in-frame clones alone and lacks a portion of them. Of 950,000 to 1,100,000 clones listed, about 80% are singletons. Input material: memory CD4+ T cells sorted from blood. The subset: CD45RA-negative fraction. The source of these receptors is a man in his late teens or twenties in good health.

This rearrangement joins TRBV5-6 to TRBJ2-5; 9 bases map to TRBD2. Germline CDR1 and CDR2: SGHDT and YYEEEE. The CDR3 totals 15 residues. The V and J ends lost 4 bases and 0 bases, in that order; junction bases with no gene match: 4. As DNA, the CDR3 is TGTGCCAGCAGCCCGGGACTAGCTAACCAAGAGACCCAGTACTTC. It specifies CASSPGLANQETQYF.

This sequence joins TRBV19 and TRBJ1-5; 9 nucleotides line up with TRBD1. Looked up from germline, CDR1 is LNHDA and CDR2 is SQIVND (reference sequence). Germline trimming cut 6 bases from V and 1 base from J; bases unmatched to any gene: 7. This CDR3 contains 16 residues. This CDR3 is CASRLTGGWSNQPQHF. In DNA form, the CDR3 reads TGTGCCAGTAGGCTTACAGGGGGCTGGAGCAATCAGCCCCAGCATTTT.

In its sample, this clone was seen once. The chain recombines TRBV9 with TRBJ1-5; D unresolved. The germline gives CDR1 SGDLS, CDR2 YYNGEE. This CDR3 contains 14 residues. Between the trimmed V and J ends, which lost 0 bases and 4 bases, there was a span of 8 bases. The CDR3 loop reads CASSVVPGNQPQHF. The CDR3 bases are TGTGCCAGCAGCGTAGTACCCGGGAATCAGCCCCAGCATTTT.

The rearrangement links TRBV27 to TRBJ2-7; D remains ambiguous. There are 14 residues in the CDR3. V was trimmed by 4 bases and J by 2 bases, leaving 12 bases between them. Germline V CDR1 and CDR2: MNHEY, SMNVEV (reference sequence). CDR3 sequence: CASSSIDRPYEQYF. The CDR3 DNA follows: TGTGCCAGCAGTTCGATTGACCGACCCTACGAGCAGTACTTC.

This chain joins TRBV5-6 and TRBJ1-5; 7 nucleotides align to TRBD1. This CDR3 contains 15 residues. Germline lookup yields CDR1 SGHDT and CDR2 YYEEEE. V shed 3 bases, J shed 2 bases, and the junction held 5 bases outside the gene matches. CDR3 sequence (DNA): TGTGCCAGCAGCTCAGGGGGAAGTGGCAATCAGCCCCAGCATTTT. Translating it yields CASSSGGSGNQPQHF.

The chain uses TRBV29-1 and TRBJ1-3; 7 bases fit TRBD1. The J call may be mistaken, given a closer DNA end match to TRBJ2-2. The CDR3 is made up of 13 amino acids. Germline V gene lookup returns CDR1 SQVTM and CDR2 ANQGSEA. The CDR3: CSTRDSNTGELFF. In DNA form, the CDR3 reads TGCAGCACCCGGGACAGTAACACCGGGGAGCTGTTTTTT.

The J gene is TRBJ2-1, the V gene TRBV5-1, with TRBD1 matching 9 bases. From germline, CDR1 is SGHRS and CDR2 YFSETQ. The V and J ends lost 3 bases and 7 bases, in that order; junction bases with no gene match: 8. The length of the CDR3 is 15 residues. DNA for the CDR3: TGCGCCAGCAGCTCAATTGGACAGGGGTCTAATGAGCAGTTCTTC. Protein product: CASSSIGQGSNEQFF.

This clone was seen a single time. The chain is built from TRBV27 and TRBJ1-1, with D uncertain. The CDR3 extends over 18 amino acids. V was pared by 2 bases and J by 5 bases, with 24 bases between. From germline, CDR1 is MNHEY and CDR2 SMNVEV (reference sequence). The CDR3 is CASSLRSLRQITGTEAFF. In DNA, the CDR3 is TGTGCCAGCAGTTTACGGTCGCTGCGGCAGATCACGGGGACTGAAGCTTTCTTT.

J is TRBJ2-2 and V is TRBV6-6, with TRBD2 identical over 8 bases. CDR1 is MNHNY and CDR2 is SVGAGI in the germline V gene (reference sequence). The CDR3 covers 13 residues. The junction had 2 bases not matched to a gene; V was cut back by 5 bases and J by 6 bases. In DNA, the CDR3 is TGTGCCAGCAGTCGGGAGGGGGCCGGGGAGCTGTTTTTT. It is translated as CASSREGAGELFF.

The chain combines TRBV27 with TRBJ2-5; D is unclear. CDR1 and CDR2 (germline): MNHEY, SMNVEV (reference sequence). The germline V and J ends were trimmed by 5 bases and 1 base, with 8 bases remaining between them. The CDR3 has 13 amino acids. CDR3 sequence (DNA): TGTGCCAGCAGTCTCAGAATCCAAGAGACCCAGTACTTC. It codes for CASSLRIQETQYF.

The gene calls are TRBV30 and TRBJ2-7; 8 bases map to TRBD1. V lost 0 bases to trimming and J lost 4 bases; unmatched junction nucleotides: 17. This CDR3 region has 18 residues. CDR1 is GTSNPN, CDR2 SVGIG, per germline (reference sequence). The DNA for the CDR3 is TGTGCCTGGAGTGTTTATGGGTCGTTCAGGGGGCGAAGGTACGAGCAGTACTTC. It yields the protein CAWSVYGSFRGRRYEQYF. Variable domain in full (rest from reference TRBV30 and TRBJ2-7): SQTIHQWPATLVQPVGSPLSLECTVEGTSNPNLYWYRQAAGRGLQLLFYSVGIGQISSEVPQNLSASRPQDRQFILSSKKLLLSDSGFYLCAWSVYGSFRGRRYEQYFGPGTRLTVT.

The chain couples TRBV10-3 to TRBJ2-7; TRBD1 or TRBD2 may be the D gene (6 bases each). From germline, CDR1 is ENHRY and CDR2 SYGVKD. The V and J ends lost 7 bases and 3 bases respectively, with 19 bases between them. There are 15 residues in the CDR3. CDR3 loop: CAINPQGLMGYEQYF. As DNA, the CDR3 is TGTGCCATCAATCCACAGGGACTTATGGGCTACGAGCAGTACTTC.

CDR3 region: CASSPPLDREGDNEQFF. For the CDR3, the DNA is TGTGCCAGCTCACCACCTCTGGACAGGGAGGGGGACAATGAGCAGTTCTTC. This chain connects TRBV18 to TRBJ2-1; D might be TRBD1 (8 bases). CDR3 size: 17 residues. The V gene lost 0 bases and the J gene lost 5 bases, with 17 bases spanning the gap. Germline V gene data show CDR1 as KGHSH and CDR2 as LQKENI.

V and J are TRBV28 and TRBJ1-2, with 7 bases aligning to TRBD1. Unmatched junction bases numbered 9, after V lost 2 bases and J lost 6 bases. The germline CDR1 and CDR2 sequences are MDHEN and SYDVKM. This CDR3 is 15 amino acids long. Written as DNA, the CDR3 is TGTGCCAGCAGTTTAGTGCTGGGGGACAGTAATGGCTACACCTTC. It yields the protein CASSLVLGDSNGYTF.

In nucleotides, the CDR3 is TGTGCCAGCAGCTTAGGCTATGAAATGAACACTGAAGCTTTCTTT. Its protein is CASSLGYEMNTEAFF. This chain links TRBV7-9 with TRBJ1-1; no reliable D call. CDR1 and CDR2 (germline): SEHNR, FQNEAQ (reference sequence). The V and J ends lost 1 base and 0 bases respectively, with 9 bases between them. The CDR3 runs to 15 residues.

The V gene is TRBV14, the J gene TRBJ2-7; weak D call: TRBD1 (5 bases). There are 15 residues in the CDR3. The ends were cut back, 4 bases at V and 1 base at J, with 14 bases in the middle. From germline, CDR1 is SGHDN and CDR2 FVKESK. Written as DNA, the CDR3 is TGTGCCAGCAGCCTATCGCTTAGGGGATCCTACGAGCAGTACTTC. It yields the protein CASSLSLRGSYEQYF.

J is TRBJ2-5 and V is TRBV5-1, with D perhaps assigned TRBD1 or TRBD2 (5 bases each). V shed 4 bases and J shed 5 bases, with 18 bases lying between them. The CDR3 consists of 15 residues. CDR1 is SGHRS, CDR2 YFSETQ, per germline. CDR3 loop: CASSRVGPSAETQYF. DNA for the CDR3: TGCGCCAGCAGCCGGGTGGGACCATCCGCGGAGACCCAGTACTTC.

The V call is TRBV5-4, the J call TRBJ2-3, with D perhaps TRBD2 (5 bases). V was clipped by 4 bases and J by 6 bases, with 15 bases between them. Germline CDR1 and CDR2: SGHNT and YYREEE (reference sequence). The CDR3 contains 14 residues. The CDR3 DNA is TGTGCCAGCAGCGTGGACTCGACCGTTGATACGCAGTATTTT. Its translation: CASSVDSTVDTQYF.

The chain joins TRBV6-4 to TRBJ2-7; 7 nucleotides align to TRBD2. The germline CDR1 and CDR2 sequences are MRHNA and SNTAGT. Unmatched junction bases numbered 5, after V lost 4 bases and J lost 2 bases. The CDR3 contains 14 residues. The chain's CDR3 is CASSGGGMTYEQYF. The CDR3 DNA reads as TGTGCCAGCAGTGGGGGGGGAATGACCTACGAGCAGTACTTC.

This clone was seen more than once but under ten times. V and J are TRBV5-1 and TRBJ2-5; 8 nucleotides line up with TRBD1. V lost 3 bases and J lost 5; bases outside the gene matches: 12. Germline assignment: CDR1 SGHRS and CDR2 YFSETQ. CDR3 length equals 16 residues. CDR3 loop: CASSSEGQGGGETQYF. The CDR3 DNA sequence: TGCGCCAGCAGCTCAGAAGGACAGGGAGGTGGGGAGACCCAGTACTTC.

V and J are TRBV5-6 and TRBJ2-1, with TRBD2 matching over 7 bases. Germline loops: CDR1 SGHDT, CDR2 YYEEEE. The CDR3 is 15 amino acids. The junction had 11 bases not matched to a gene; V was cut back by 7 bases and J by 4 bases. The CDR3: CASSPLAEPYNEQFF. In DNA, the CDR3 is TGTGCCAGCTCACCCCTAGCGGAACCATACAATGAGCAGTTCTTC.

The rearrangement links TRBV6-1 to TRBJ2-7; either TRBD1 or TRBD2 may supply D (5 bases each). V was pared by 8 bases and J by 0 bases, with 11 bases between. The V gene's germline CDR1 is MNHNS and CDR2 SASEGT. This CDR3 region has 13 residues. In nucleotides, the CDR3 is TGTGCCAGCGACGCAGGGAGCTCCTACGAGCAGTACTTC. Residues: CASDAGSSYEQYF.

J is TRBJ2-2 and V is TRBV15; the match to TRBD2 covers 10 bases. CDR1 and CDR2 (germline): LNHNV, YYDKDF (reference sequence). The CDR3 is 14 amino acids. The trim removed 6 bases at V and 3 bases at J, leaving 1 base unmatched. Written as DNA, the CDR3 is TGTGCCACCAGGACTAGCGGGTACACCGGGGAGCTGTTTTTT. It specifies CATRTSGYTGELFF.

V usage is TRBV6-7 and J usage is TRBJ2-7; no firm D call. TRBV6-7 is an open reading frame whose function is uncertain. CDR3 length: 17 residues. Trimming removed 4 bases at V and 0 bases at J, with 19 bases between. The CDR3 protein is CASSSHMLIFFSYEQYF. In nucleotides, the CDR3 is TGTGCCAGCAGTTCCCATATGCTGATTTTTTTCTCCTACGAGCAGTACTTC.

The V and J genes are TRBV7-9 and TRBJ2-6; TRBD2 matches at 8 bases. Germline CDR1 reads SEHNR; CDR2 reads FQNEAQ (reference sequence). The CDR3 length is 17 residues. V shed 0 bases and J 2 bases; nucleotides not matched to a gene: 3. The CDR3: CASSLAAGAPGANVLTF. For the CDR3, the DNA is TGTGCCAGCAGCTTAGCAGCGGGGGCCCCTGGGGCCAACGTCCTGACTTTC.

V gene TRBV2 combines with J gene TRBJ1-1; D gene uncertain. Germline CDR1 and CDR2: SNHLY and FYNNEI. This CDR3 region has 14 residues. V was clipped by 2 bases and J by 1 base, with 8 bases between them. CDR3 nucleotides: TGTGCCAGCAGTGAACACGGTCAGAACACTGAAGCTTTCTTT. Translation gives CASSEHGQNTEAFF.

The rearrangement links TRBV5-8 to TRBJ2-7, with no clear D. V lost 1 base and J 6 bases, leaving 11 bases between the germline ends. This CDR3 contains 13 residues. Germline CDR1 and CDR2: SGHTS and YDEGEE. The CDR3 bases are TGTGCCAGCAGCTTGACTTACAGTGGCGAGCAGTACTTC. It is translated as CASSLTYSGEQYF. Filled out from reference TRBV5-8 and TRBJ2-7, the complete variable domain reads EAGVTQSPTHLIKTRGQQATLRCSPISGHTSVYWYQQALGLGLQFLLWYDEGEERNRGNFPPRFSGRQFPNYSSELNVNALELEDSALYLCASSLTYSGEQYFGPGTRLTVT.

The table lists this clone with a few counts. The chain employs TRBV30 and TRBJ2-3, with 7 bases matching TRBD1. The CDR3 has 15 amino acids. V was clipped by 0 bases and J by 1 base; unmatched bases: 4. Germline-derived CDR1 and CDR2 are GTSNPN and SVGIG (reference sequence). CDR3 in amino acids: CAWSVFGQGTDTQYF. CDR3 in DNA: TGTGCCTGGAGTGTCTTCGGACAGGGCACAGATACGCAGTATTTT.